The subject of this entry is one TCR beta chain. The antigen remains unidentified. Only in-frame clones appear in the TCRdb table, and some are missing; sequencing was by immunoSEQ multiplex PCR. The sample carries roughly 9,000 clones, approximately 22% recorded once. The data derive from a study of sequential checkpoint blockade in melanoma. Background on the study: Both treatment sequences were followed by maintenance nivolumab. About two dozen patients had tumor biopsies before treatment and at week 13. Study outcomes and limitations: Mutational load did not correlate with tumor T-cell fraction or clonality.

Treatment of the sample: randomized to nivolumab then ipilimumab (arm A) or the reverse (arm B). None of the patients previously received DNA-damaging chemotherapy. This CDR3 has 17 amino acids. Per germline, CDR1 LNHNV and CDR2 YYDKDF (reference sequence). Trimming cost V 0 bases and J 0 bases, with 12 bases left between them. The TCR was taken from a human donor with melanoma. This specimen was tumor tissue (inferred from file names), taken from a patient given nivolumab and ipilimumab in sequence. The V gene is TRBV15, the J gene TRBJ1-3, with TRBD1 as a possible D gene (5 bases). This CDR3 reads CATSRDNEGHSGNTIYF. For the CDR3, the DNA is TGTGCCACCAGCAGAGATAACGAGGGGCACTCTGGAAACACCATATATTTT.